The source of this TCR beta chain is a study (dated by TCRdb to 2014 to 2015). About the study as a whole: The study tested whether tumor-infiltrating Tregs in breast cancer are recruited from blood Tregs or converted in situ from other CD4+ T cell subsets.

The Miltenyi Naive CD4+ T Cell Isolation kit was used to purify naive CD4+ T cells, and Tregs were depleted with CD25 microbeads. Tregs, naive and memory CD4+ T cells from tumor, blood and ipsilateral draining lymph nodes of a handful of breast cancer patients underwent full-length TCR alpha and beta sequencing. Tumor tissue and lymph nodes obtained from ipsilateral axillary dissection were perfused with PBS, minced and then digested with collagenase I and hyaluronidase. Sorted cell populations were confirmed by FACS to exceed 90% purity. Overall results and qualifications from the work: Tumor memory CD4+ T cell TCR gene usage was found to cluster with blood and lymph node memory CD4+ cells and with lymph node naive CD4+ cells. The larger-cohort validation was restricted to a single TCR beta V-J rearrangement rather than whole repertoires. The TCR alpha and beta sequences of tumor-infiltrating Tregs showed the greatest overlap with tumor naive CD4+ T cells, followed by blood naive CD4+ T cells.

Full-length TCR variable regions were amplified by 5' RACE PCR with constant-region reverse primers, followed by semi-nested PCR with Nested Universal Primer A. The ReliaPrep RNA Cell Miniprep System was used to extract total RNA, which was then reverse transcribed into 5'RACE-ready cDNA with the SMARTer RACE 5'/3' Kit. Full-length TCR alpha and beta libraries were barcoded with multiplex adaptors and sequenced on an Illumina MiSeq. On the authors' methods: For each of nine subset-tissue groups, sequencing data from the five patients were combined, and the groups were compared by unsupervised clustering of TCR gene usage. Repertoire similarity was calculated with the Morisita-Horn index, weighting shared sequences by their contribution to each repertoire. The public reads were reprocessed in TCRdb via fastp at Q25 and MiXCR, keeping in-frame beta chains. Rows matching on CDR3 protein sequence are summarized as one entry with the most common DNA and genes. The V and J calls, along with clone size, are taken from TCRdb and not from the paper's own processing. Present in this sample are about 61,000 distinct CDR3 sequences, 25% to 35% of which were seen just once. The top ten hold about 2.3% of the sample.

CDR1 SGHTA and CDR2 FQGNSA are derived from the germline V gene. Including cysteine and phenylalanine, the CDR3 has 17 amino acids. Solely the CDR3 DNA is kept, with 51 bases framed from the first base. Turning to this clonotype: This clone's antigen is unknown. Germline and junction disagree at one end, which may indicate a read error.

Sequenced material: tumor-infiltrating naive CD4+ T cells sorted from the breast tumor. The cell subset or site label of this sample denotes: naive CD4+ T cells, CD4+CD45RA+CD25-. In this chain, TRBV7-2 is recombined with TRBJ1-1, and perhaps TRBD1 as D gene, on 5 matching bases. The TCR comes from a female donor with breast cancer. The CDR3 amino acid sequence is: CASSLVRLSGLNAEAFF. The bases are TGTGCCAGCAGCTTAGTGCGGCTTTCAGGGTTGAACGCTGAAGCTTTCTTT.